This is a list of T cell receptor beta chains from one sample in a study of blood T cell repertoires in COVID-19. Some clones are missing from TCRdb's copy, which holds only in-frame ones; the method was immunoSEQ multiplex PCR. The sample records approximately 270,000 clones, more than 85% being singletons. Sequenced sample: PBMCs or T cells enriched from blood (not recorded which). The receptors stem from a man aged 35 to 55 who had been exposed to COVID-19. Both conserved end residues are part of each CDR3. D genes are given only for firm matches. The size of a clone is reported for some rows only, either as once, few or many, or as a class for expanded clones.

v_call	d_call	clone_size	j_call	cdr3_nt	cdr3_aa
TRBV11-2	.	.	TRBJ2-7	TGTGCCAGCAGCTTAACAGACTCCTACGAGCAGTACTTC	CASSLTDSYEQYF
TRBV30	.	.	TRBJ2-7	TGTGCCTGGAGGGAGACAGGTTTTAGGGAGCAGTACTTC	CAWRETGFREQYF
TRBV6-4	TRBD2	.	TRBJ2-2	TGTGCCAGCAGTCCGGGACTAGCGGGAGAGGCCGGGGAGCTGTTTTTT	CASSPGLAGEAGELFF
TRBV19	.	.	TRBJ1-5	TGTGCCAGTCAGCGGAGTGGGGGGGTATCCGCGGTCCAGCATTTT	CASQRSGGVSAVQHF
TRBV28	.	once	TRBJ2-3	TGTGCCAGCACCCAAGGGACTTCTAGCACAGATACGCAGTATTTT	CASTQGTSSTDTQYF
TRBV20-1	TRBD1	.	TRBJ1-1	TGCAGTGCCTCTCCGGGGACAGGAGCTTTCTTT	CSASPGTGAFF
TRBV9	TRBD1	.	TRBJ1-3	TGTGCCAGCAGCTCCCAGACAGGGGGTAACGTTGGAAACACCATATATTTT	CASSSQTGGNVGNTIYF
TRBV27	TRBD1	.	TRBJ1-2	TGTGCCAGCAGTTTCGGTCAGGGGGTTAACTATGGCTACACCTTC	CASSFGQGVNYGYTF
TRBV5-1	TRBD1	.	TRBJ1-2	TGCGCCAGCAGCACAGCAACAGGGGGCGGCTATGGCTACACCTTC	CASSTATGGGYGYTF
TRBV19	TRBD2	.	TRBJ2-1	TGTGCCAGTAGTTTGGGACTAGCCGCCATCTACAATGAGCAGTTCTTC	CASSLGLAAIYNEQFF
TRBV28	TRBD1	.	TRBJ2-3	TGTGCCAGCAGTGGGGCCCTTGGGGGGACAGGGACAGATACGCAGTATTTT	CASSGALGGTGTDTQYF
TRBV7-3	TRBD1	.	TRBJ1-6	TGTGCCAGCAGCTATAGCACCGGGACAGCCCTTCAAGCGCCCTATAATTCACCCCTCCACTTT	CASSYSTGTALQAPYNSPLHF
TRBV30	TRBD2	.	TRBJ2-7	TGTGCCTGGAGTGCTAGCGGGAGTTTCTCCTACGAGCAGTACTTC	CAWSASGSFSYEQYF
TRBV29-1	.	.	TRBJ2-2	TGCAGCGTTGATAGCGGTTCGAACACCGGGGAGCTGTTTTTT	CSVDSGSNTGELFF
TRBV6-1	TRBD1	.	TRBJ2-2	TGTGCCAGCAGTGAGCAGGGGGCCGGGGAGCTGTTTTTT	CASSEQGAGELFF
TRBV12-5	.	.	TRBJ2-2	TGTGCTAGTGCCAATAGTGGTTCGGGGAACACCGGGGAGCTGTTTTTT	CASANSGSGNTGELFF
TRBV15	TRBD1	.	TRBJ2-7	TGTGCCACCAGCAGTGATGACCGGGACAGGAGCTCCTACGAGCAGTACTTC	CATSSDDRDRSSYEQYF
TRBV2	TRBD2	.	TRBJ2-1	TGTGCCAGCAGTTGGGTAGACAGTTTAGAGAACAGACAAGCGGGAAGGTACAATGAGCAGTTCTTC	CASSWVDSLENRQAGRYNEQFF
TRBV2	TRBD2	.	TRBJ2-1	TGTGCCAGCAGCCTAACTAGCGGGAGGGGGAACAATGAGCAGTTCTTC	CASSLTSGRGNNEQFF
TRBV27	.	.	TRBJ1-2	TGTGCCAGCAGTCCTGGGAGGGGGGTCGGCTACACCTTC	CASSPGRGVGYTF
TRBV28	.	.	TRBJ1-5	TGTGCCAGCAGTTCCTCTTTTAGGACAGTTAATCAGCCCCAGCATTTT	CASSSSFRTVNQPQHF
TRBV7-2	TRBD1	.	TRBJ1-2	TGTGCCAGCAGCTTGATGGGACAGGGGCGAGGACATGGCTACACCTTC	CASSLMGQGRGHGYTF
TRBV27	TRBD1	.	TRBJ1-2	TGTGCCAGCAGTTTATCCGGGACAGGGGATGGCTACACCTTC	CASSLSGTGDGYTF
TRBV29-1	.	.	TRBJ1-2	TGCAGCGTTGACCATCCTAACTATGGCTACACCTTC	CSVDHPNYGYTF
TRBV28	.	once	TRBJ2-5	TGTGCCAGCAGTTCGGGGCAAGAGACCCAGTACTTC	CASSSGQETQYF
TRBV4-3	TRBD2	.	TRBJ2-2	TGCGCCAGCAGCCAAGGGAGCGGGGGGACCGGGGAGCTGTTTTTT	CASSQGSGGTGELFF
TRBV7-2	.	.	TRBJ2-7	TGTGCCAGCAGCTTATCTAGAGAAGAGCAGTACTTC	CASSLSREEQYF
TRBV24-1	TRBD1	.	TRBJ2-2	TGTGCCACCAGTGATTTAGGGACAGAGCCTACCGGGGAGCTGTTTTTT	CATSDLGTEPTGELFF
TRBV4-2	TRBD1	.	TRBJ2-5	TGTGCCAGCAGCCAAGATGGAGAGGGGGCTCTAAGATTTCAAGAGACCCAGTACTTC	CASSQDGEGALRFQETQYF
TRBV3-1/TRBV3-2	.	.	TRBJ2-1	TGTGCCAGCAGCCACGAACATGTCGTTTCCTACAATGAGCAGTTCTTC	CASSHEHVVSYNEQFF
TRBV5-4	.	.	TRBJ1-2	TGTGCCAGCAGCTTTACAGGGTCCTATGGCTACACCTTC	CASSFTGSYGYTF
TRBV30	.	.	TRBJ2-6	TGTGCCTGGATGTACAGCTCTGGGGCCAACGTCCTGACTTTC	CAWMYSSGANVLTF
TRBV4-2	TRBD1	.	TRBJ1-2	TGTGCCAGCAGCCGGCCTTCGGGACAGGGCAACTATGGCTACACCTTC	CASSRPSGQGNYGYTF
TRBV3-1/TRBV3-2	TRBD2	once	TRBJ2-5	TGTGCCAGCAGCCACTATAGCGGGAAGCGGCAAGAGACCCAGTACTTC	CASSHYSGKRQETQYF
TRBV5-6	.	.	TRBJ1-5	TGTGCCAGCAAGAGGTCCGTGTATAGCAATCAGCCCCAGCATTTT	CASKRSVYSNQPQHF
TRBV6-2/TRBV6-3	.	.	TRBJ2-7	TGTGCCAGCAGTTATTTCGACGGCAGGGGATACCATCCCCACTACGAGCAGTACTTC	CASSYFDGRGYHPHYEQYF
TRBV4-1	TRBD1	.	TRBJ1-5	TGCGCCAGCAGCCCGAAACAGGGGGACAATCAGCCCCAGCATTTT	CASSPKQGDNQPQHF
TRBV2	TRBD1	.	TRBJ1-6	TGTGCCAGCAGTTACTCCGGGACAGGGGTGTCACCCCTCCACTTT	CASSYSGTGVSPLHF
TRBV7-6	TRBD1	once	TRBJ2-1	TGTGCCAGCAGCCCGGGACAGCCGAGCTCCTACAATGAGCAGTTCTTC	CASSPGQPSSYNEQFF
TRBV4-2	TRBD1	.	TRBJ2-7	TGTGCCAGCAGCCAAGCCGACAGGGGGGCCTACGAGCAGTACTTC	CASSQADRGAYEQYF
TRBV24-1	.	.	TRBJ2-7	TGTGCCACCTCCGGAGTGACGGGGGAGCAGTACTTC	CATSGVTGEQYF
TRBV19	.	.	TRBJ1-5	TGTGCCAGTAGTATGTTTAGTTCGGATCAGCCCCAGCATTTT	CASSMFSSDQPQHF